This record covers a single T cell receptor (beta chain). Across 24 US areas, participants ranged in age from about 18 to 90 years. The entry originates in a study of blood T cell repertoires in COVID-19. The V gene end was trimmed by 1 base and the J gene end by 12 bases; junction bases not matched to a gene: 5. Germline values: CDR1 LGHDT, CDR2 YNNKEL (reference sequence). The CDR3 consists of 14 residues. Here immunoSEQ multiplex PCR was the method, and the copy in TCRdb shows in-frame clones only, minus some. The sample holds around 300,000 clones, about 90% seen once. The rearrangement links TRBV3-1 (or the pseudogene TRBV3-2) to TRBJ2-5; TRBD2 agrees at 13 bases. The sample was PBMCs or T cells enriched from blood (not recorded which). This receptor was identified in a man aged 25-45 years who had recovered from COVID-19. The CDR3 here is CASSQGLAGGSKYF. CDR3 coding DNA: TGTGCCAGCAGCCAAGGACTAGCGGGGGGATCAAAGTACTTC.